Each of the 13 T cell receptor beta chains below was sequenced from the same sample in a study of cytomegalovirus exposure and HLA in healthy donors. Amplification used 60 Vbeta primers and 13 Jbeta primers. Assay: immunoSEQ multiplex PCR; the TCRdb copy retains only in-frame clones and omits some. The table includes 250,000 to 350,000 clones, about nine tenths detected once. The material sequenced was PBMCs. Receptors were obtained from a man aged 35 to 55 in good health and CMV-seropositive.

This clone was counted a single time. The sample contains more than one DNA sequence encoding this CDR3. The J gene is TRBJ2-7, the V gene TRBV4-1, with TRBD1 matching over 11 bases. V was pared by 0 bases and J by 4 bases, with 5 bases of the junction left unmatched. The CDR3 is made up of 16 amino acids. CDR1 and CDR2 from the germline V gene are MGHRA and YSYEKL. CDR3 sequence: CASSQDWGDRGYEQYF. CDR3 bases: TGCGCCAGCAGCCAAGATTGGGGGGACAGGGGGTACGAGCAGTACTTC.

The gene calls are TRBV5-1 and TRBJ2-1, with 9 bases identical to TRBD2. CDR3 length: 14 residues. Trimming at V came to 9 bases and at J to 1 base, leaving 5 bases not matched to a gene. In germline, CDR1 is SGHRS, CDR2 YFSETQ. The CDR3 is CATRLAVSYNEQFF. As DNA, the CDR3 is TGCGCCACCAGACTAGCGGTTTCCTACAATGAGCAGTTCTTC. Complete variable domain (other parts from reference TRBV5-1 and TRBJ2-1): KAGVTQTPRYLIKTRGQQVTLSCSPISGHRSVSWYQQTPGQGLQFLFEYFSETQRNKGNFPGRFSGRQFSNSRSEMNVSTLELGDSALYLCATRLAVSYNEQFFGPGTRLTVL.

This chain joins TRBV15 and TRBJ2-7, with D maybe TRBD1 (6 bases). The V end lost 1 base, the J end lost 7 bases, and 20 bases lay between the germline ends. This CDR3 is 16 amino acids long. The germline V gene encodes CDR1 LNHNV and CDR2 YYDKDF (reference sequence). CDR3 coding DNA: TGTGCCACCAGCAGAGTCTTGGGGGCTTGGATGGATGAGCAGTACTTC. It is translated as CATSRVLGAWMDEQYF. The variable domain in full, with the rest retrieved from reference TRBV15 and TRBJ2-7, is DAMVIQNPRYQVTQFGKPVTLSCSQTLNHNVMYWYQQKSSQAPKLLFHYYDKDFNNEADTPDNFQSRRPNTSFCFLDIRSPGLGDTAMYLCATSRVLGAWMDEQYFGPGTRLTVT.

The rearrangement uses TRBV18 and TRBJ2-1; D perhaps matches TRBD2 (6 bases). V lost 5 bases and J 4 bases, leaving 15 bases between the germline ends. The CDR3 sequence is 15 residues long. Germline V gene sequence: CDR1 KGHSH, CDR2 LQKENI. In DNA, the CDR3 is TGTGCCAGCTCAGCAACCGGGACTGCTTACAATGAGCAGTTCTTC. This gives the protein CASSATGTAYNEQFF.

The chain couples TRBV28 to TRBJ2-7; D gene unclear. With 6 bases removed from V and 2 bases from J, the gap between germline ends came to 11 bases. CDR3 size: 13 residues. Looked up from germline, CDR1 is MDHEN and CDR2 is SYDVKM. Written as DNA, the CDR3 is TGTGCCAGCAGCCCCGACTGGCCCTACGAGCAGTACTTC. Its translation: CASSPDWPYEQYF.

V gene TRBV5-6 combines with J gene TRBJ2-7; D gene unclear. CDR1 and CDR2 (germline): SGHDT, YYEEEE. Trimming cost V 1 base and J 1 base, with 9 bases left between them. This CDR3 is built from 14 residues. CDR3 protein: CASSLNGQSYEQYF. CDR3 nucleotides: TGTGCCAGCAGCTTGAATGGGCAGTCCTACGAGCAGTACTTC.

The genes are TRBV6-1 and TRBJ1-3; weak D call: TRBD1 (5 bases). V lost 3 bases and J lost 8, with 14 bases in between. The CDR3 is 14 residues long. Germline lookup yields CDR1 MNHNS and CDR2 SASEGT. The CDR3 here is CASSDRTSADTIYF. In DNA form, the CDR3 reads TGTGCCAGCAGTGACCGGACAAGCGCGGACACCATATATTTT.

The J gene is TRBJ2-5, the V gene TRBV7-9; D is perhaps TRBD2 (6 bases). The DNA end is more similar to TRBJ2-7, so the J call may be wrong. The germline V gene has CDR1 SEHNR and CDR2 FQNEAQ (reference sequence). This CDR3 region has 13 residues. CDR3 sequence: CASSLHGSYEQYF. CDR3 DNA: TGTGCCAGCAGCTTACACGGGAGCTACGAGCAGTACTTC.

J is TRBJ2-1 and V is TRBV4-3; no definite D call. The V gene lost 0 bases and the J gene lost 10 bases, with 16 bases spanning the gap. This CDR3 spans 15 amino acids. The germline V gene has CDR1 LGHNA and CDR2 YSLEER. The CDR3 loop reads CASSQDGGVGTEQFF. The CDR3 DNA is TGCGCCAGCAGCCAAGATGGCGGAGTTGGTACGGAGCAGTTCTTC.

CDR3 protein: CASSYPEGAGNTIYF. CDR3 sequence (DNA): TGTGCCAGCAGCTACCCTGAGGGGGCGGGAAACACCATATATTTT. The chain is built from TRBV13 and TRBJ1-3; TRBD1 agrees at 7 bases. V dropped 4 bases and J dropped 4; count of bases not matched to a gene: 7. Germline-derived CDR1 and CDR2 are PRHDT and FYEKMQ (reference sequence). This CDR3 has 15 amino acids.

This clone occurred a few times. It differs at one base from a far larger clone, so likely a read error. The sample has other DNA sequences that encode this CDR3 too. V and J are TRBV5-1 and TRBJ2-3; TRBD2 matches at 12 bases. Trimming took 3 bases from V and 6 from J; bases not matched to a gene: 8. Germline V lookup: CDR1 SGHRS, CDR2 YFSETQ. This CDR3 has 16 residues. The CDR3 loop is CASSSGTSGWVDTQYF. In DNA form, the CDR3 reads TGCGCCAGCAGCTCCGGGACTAGCGGGTGGGTGGATACGCAGTATTTT.

The chain is built from TRBV15 and TRBJ2-7; 8 bases fit TRBD1. CDR1 LNHNV and CDR2 YYDKDF come from the germline V gene (reference sequence). V shed 2 bases, J shed 1 base, and the junction held 4 bases outside the gene matches. The CDR3 length is 15 residues. The CDR3, as DNA: TGTGCCACCAGCAGACTCAGGGGGCCGTCCTACGAGCAGTACTTC. Protein sequence: CATSRLRGPSYEQYF.

This clone is a singleton in its sample. The chain joins TRBV29-1 to TRBJ1-5; TRBD1 agrees at 9 bases. After removal of 8 bases from V and 1 base from J, the junction contained 21 bases not matched to a gene. Germline V gives CDR1 SQVTM, CDR2 ANQGSEA. The CDR3 extends over 19 amino acids. The CDR3 sequence is CSPQQIRWDRARSNQPQHF. The CDR3 DNA reads as TGCAGCCCTCAACAGATTCGGTGGGACAGGGCAAGGAGCAATCAGCCCCAGCATTTT.